This TCR beta chain was retrieved from a study of OX40 agonist ivuxolimab in advanced cancers. V lost 6 bases, J lost 0 bases, and 8 bases stayed unmatched. Germline CDR1 and CDR2: LGHNT and FRNRAP. This CDR3 is built from 17 residues. Patients with a history of autoimmune disease or on systemic immunosuppression were excluded. Baseline was the first blood sampling point, followed by cycle 4 day 1 and cycle 7 day 1. Libraries were prepared by immunoSEQ multiplex PCR; TCRdb keeps only in-frame clonotypes and omits some of them. The sample contains 40,000 to 55,000 clones, about 88% of which appear only once. About this clone: Its antigen is not known.

Study-wide results and limits: CD8+ T cells (on average) carried more expanded clones than CD4+ T cells. Some nonresponders also had low normalized T-cell clonal expansion.

Material: CD4+ or CD8+ T cells sorted from blood, obtained in a trial of the OX40 agonist ivuxolimab. The chain employs TRBV12-5 and TRBJ2-6; 7 positions match TRBD1. This clonotype originated in an adult with an advanced solid tumor such as melanoma, head and neck, liver or kidney cancer. The CDR3 region has the DNA TGTGCTAGTGGGGCCGGGACAGCCTCCTCTGGGGCCAACGTCCTGACTTTC. It is translated as CASGAGTASSGANVLTF.